These 27 T cell receptor beta chains were all obtained from the same sample, sequenced in a study of T cell responses to AZD1222 COVID-19 vaccine (TCRdb year 2021). The method was the immunoSEQ multiplex PCR assay. In TCRdb, the immuneACCESS table is reduced to in-frame sequences with V and J assigned. These tables do not hold every clone; where another copy was compared, an unresolved V gene accounts for under half, and the others remain unexplained. The sample table contains over 120,000 clones; only one count was recorded for over 90% of them. The ten largest clonotypes hold 4.5% to 5.5% of the sample. What the time point label conveys for this sample: baseline before first vaccination. The sequencing here drew on peripheral blood, taken on day 0 of AZD1222 vaccination. These receptors all come from an adult in good health.

The genes are TRBV12-5 and TRBJ2-1; maybe TRBD2 (6 bases). There are 13 residues in the CDR3. Trimming left V 4 bases short and J 9 bases short, with 13 bases between. CDR1 is LGHNT, CDR2 FRNRAP, per germline. The CDR3 DNA sequence: TGTGCTAGTGGTTCCCCCGCCGGGGGTGAGCAGTTCTTC. Translated: CASGSPAGGEQFF.

The chain links TRBV7-8 to TRBJ2-5, with TRBD1 matching 11 bases. There are 14 residues in the CDR3. The ends lost 5 bases at V and 5 bases at J; junction bases unmatched: 4. Looked up from germline, CDR1 is SGHVS and CDR2 is FQNEAQ. CDR3: CASSRTGGQETQYF. Here the CDR3 DNA reads TGTGCCAGCAGCCGGACAGGGGGCCAGGAGACCCAGTACTTC.

J is TRBJ2-2 and V is TRBV25-1, with 11 bases that match TRBD2. V lost 4 bases and J lost 7; bases outside the gene matches: 8. CDR3 size: 16 residues. Germline CDR1 and CDR2: MGHDK and SYGVNS. Here the CDR3 reads CASSATLAGVGGELFF. The CDR3 DNA is TGTGCCAGCAGTGCCACACTAGCGGGAGTGGGCGGGGAGCTGTTTTTT.

The V call is TRBV10-2, the J call TRBJ1-6, with 8 bases that match TRBD1. The V and J ends lost 8 bases and 3 bases, in that order; junction bases with no gene match: 0. This CDR3 region has 13 residues. The germline V gene encodes CDR1 WSHSY and CDR2 SAAADI. The CDR3 reads CASGQGYNSPLHF. As DNA, the CDR3 is TGCGCCAGCGGACAGGGCTATAATTCACCCCTCCACTTT.

The CDR3 reads CASSEYAGGYNEQFF. CDR3 in DNA: TGTGCCAGCAGTGAATATGCGGGAGGGTACAATGAGCAGTTCTTC. The chain links TRBV25-1 to TRBJ2-1; 9 nucleotides agree with TRBD2. The germline gives CDR1 MGHDK, CDR2 SYGVNS. The CDR3 consists of 15 residues. Unmatched junction bases numbered 1, after V lost 0 bases and J lost 4 bases.

The V and J genes are TRBV2 and TRBJ1-1; a weak D match, TRBD1 (5 bases). V lost 6 bases and J 0 bases, leaving 11 bases between the germline ends. Germline CDR1 is SNHLY and CDR2 is FYNNEI. CDR3 size: 14 residues. For the CDR3, the DNA is TGTGCCAGCAGCCCGACAGTCATGAACACTGAAGCTTTCTTT. Its protein is CASSPTVMNTEAFF.

The rearrangement links TRBV3-1 (or the pseudogene TRBV3-2) to TRBJ1-1; D is possibly TRBD1 (5 bases). This CDR3 spans 13 amino acids. Germline-derived CDR1 and CDR2 are LGHDT and YNNKEL (reference sequence). V was trimmed by 8 bases and J by 0 bases, leaving 10 bases between them. CDR3 amino acids: CASGTEMNTEAFF. In DNA form, the CDR3 reads TGTGCCAGCGGGACTGAAATGAACACTGAAGCTTTCTTT.

Points on this clone: Other DNA sequences in this specimen translate into the identical CDR3. This chain uses TRBV30 with TRBJ2-5; D gene ambiguous. The germline gives CDR1 GTSNPN, CDR2 SVGIG (reference sequence). The CDR3 runs to 11 residues. With 0 bases removed from V and 5 bases from J, the gap between germline ends came to 4 bases. The CDR3 nucleotides are TGTGCCTGGAGTGTCGGGGAGACCCAGTACTTC. Protein sequence: CAWSVGETQYF.

The chain employs TRBV5-5 and TRBJ1-1; D unclear. The CDR3 spans 13 residues. Trimming stripped 0 bases from V and 7 bases from J, with 10 bases between. Germline V gene sequence: CDR1 SGHKS, CDR2 YYEKEE (reference sequence). The chain's CDR3 is CASSLEDLDEAFF. As DNA, the CDR3 is TGTGCCAGCAGCTTGGAAGACTTGGATGAAGCTTTCTTT.

The J gene is TRBJ2-4, the V gene TRBV11-2, with D possibly matching TRBD2 (6 bases). Germline loops: CDR1 SGHAT, CDR2 FQNNGV. V was pared by 2 bases and J by 7 bases, with 9 bases between. The CDR3 spans 13 residues. The DNA for the CDR3 is TGTGCCAGCAGCTTAAGTGGGAGGAACATTCAGTACTTC. Amino acid sequence: CASSLSGRNIQYF.

The CDR3, as DNA: TGCGCCAGCAGTGTGGGAGGGCCAGATACGCAGTATTTT. As protein: CASSVGGPDTQYF. The J gene is TRBJ2-3, the V gene TRBV10-2, with 7 bases that match TRBD2. The CDR3 has 13 amino acids. Trimming removed 4 bases from V and 4 bases from J; junction bases left unmatched: 2. CDR1 WSHSY and CDR2 SAAADI come from the germline V gene.

The V call is TRBV3-1 (or the pseudogene TRBV3-2), the J call TRBJ2-7, with 7 nucleotides matching TRBD2. CDR1 is LGHDT and CDR2 is YNNKEL in the germline V gene (reference sequence). This CDR3 contains 14 residues. Germline trimming cut 4 bases from V and 3 bases from J; bases unmatched to any gene: 6. This chain's CDR3 is CASSPGLVGYEQYF. The CDR3 DNA reads as TGTGCCAGCAGCCCAGGACTAGTTGGCTACGAGCAGTACTTC.

This chain joins TRBV5-6 and TRBJ1-2; possibly TRBD1 for D (5 bases). The CDR3 is 13 residues long. V was cut by 4 bases and J by 4 bases, with 11 bases left in between. Per germline, CDR1 SGHDT and CDR2 YYEEEE. CDR3 nucleotide sequence: TGTGCCAGCAGCGCGGGACGGATCTATGGCTACACCTTC. It translates to CASSAGRIYGYTF.

The chain uses TRBV9 and TRBJ2-1, with 8 bases identical to TRBD2. V was pared by 0 bases and J by 7 bases, with 0 bases of the junction left unmatched. This CDR3 region has 13 residues. Germline V CDR1 and CDR2: SGDLS, YYNGEE. The CDR3 sequence is CASSVAGGNEQFF. Written as DNA, the CDR3 is TGTGCCAGCAGCGTAGCGGGAGGGAATGAGCAGTTCTTC.

CDR3 residues: CASSSDRGREAFF. DNA of the CDR3: TGTGCCAGCAGTTCAGACAGGGGGCGTGAAGCTTTCTTT. The chain joins TRBV28 to TRBJ1-1; 10 nucleotides match TRBD1. With V trimmed by 4 bases and J by 7 bases, 3 bases remained unmatched. Germline values: CDR1 MDHEN, CDR2 SYDVKM. The CDR3 is made up of 13 amino acids.

The rearrangement joins TRBV5-1 to TRBJ1-3, with D hard to call. The CDR3 totals 16 residues. V shed 2 bases and J shed 5 bases, with 17 bases lying between them. Germline V lookup: CDR1 SGHRS, CDR2 YFSETQ. The CDR3 region has the DNA TGCGCCAGCAGCTTAGTCCCCGGGCAGTCCCGAAACACCATATATTTT. This gives the protein CASSLVPGQSRNTIYF.

J is TRBJ2-7 and V is TRBV6-5; 9 bases fit TRBD2. The germline CDR1 and CDR2 sequences are MNHEY and SVGAGI. The CDR3 contains 15 residues. The junction had 8 bases not matched to a gene; V was cut back by 6 bases and J by 2 bases. The CDR3 reads CASSTLAGNAYEQYF. CDR3 nucleotide sequence: TGTGCCAGCAGCACACTAGCGGGTAACGCCTACGAGCAGTACTTC.

The V and J genes are TRBV28 and TRBJ1-5, with D possibly matching TRBD1 (6 bases). Trimming pared 10 bases from V and 3 bases from J, leaving 16 bases between. This CDR3 is built from 14 residues. Looked up from germline, CDR1 is MDHEN and CDR2 is SYDVKM. CDR3 amino acids: CAIATGSVNQPQHF. The CDR3 coding sequence is TGTGCCATTGCAACAGGGTCGGTCAATCAGCCCCAGCATTTT.

The chain uses TRBV18 and TRBJ2-7, with 8 positions matching TRBD1. Germline-derived CDR1 and CDR2 are KGHSH and LQKENI. The trim removed 4 bases at V and 5 bases at J, leaving 10 bases unmatched. This CDR3 has 15 residues. CDR3 coding DNA: TGTGCCAGCTCACTTCTGACAGGGGAGGTCCACGAGCAGTACTTC. Translated, it gives CASSLLTGEVHEQYF.

V and J are TRBV30 and TRBJ2-7; possibly TRBD2 for D (6 bases). The CDR3 has 13 amino acids. V was pared by 3 bases and J by 1 base, with 10 bases between. The germline V gene encodes CDR1 GTSNPN and CDR2 SVGIG (reference sequence). The CDR3, as DNA: TGTGCCTGGAGGGAGGGGCCGTCCTACGAGCAGTACTTC. This encodes CAWREGPSYEQYF. The entire variable domain, with the rest obtained from reference TRBV30 and TRBJ2-7, is as follows: SQTIHQWPATLVQPVGSPLSLECTVEGTSNPNLYWYRQAAGRGLQLLFYSVGIGQISSEVPQNLSASRPQDRQFILSSKKLLLSDSGFYLCAWREGPSYEQYFGPGTRLTVT.

V gene TRBV6-2 or TRBV6-3 combines with J gene TRBJ2-7, with 7 nucleotides matching TRBD2. The germline gives CDR1 MNHEY, CDR2 SVGEGT. V shed 2 bases, J shed 3 bases, and the junction held 7 bases outside the gene matches. CDR3 size: 15 residues. The CDR3 here is CASSYPWGGNYEQYF. DNA of the CDR3: TGTGCCAGCAGTTACCCATGGGGGGGGAACTACGAGCAGTACTTC.

The chain carries TRBV4-2 and TRBJ2-2; the match to TRBD1 covers 8 bases. The germline V gene has CDR1 LGHNA and CDR2 YNFKEQ. The CDR3 runs to 18 residues. Trimming took 3 bases from V and 5 from J; bases not matched to a gene: 14. The CDR3 DNA reads TGTGCCAGCAGCCAGGAAAGTAACAGGGGGTCGGGGACCGGGGAGCTGTTTTTT. Translated, it gives CASSQESNRGSGTGELFF.

The chain combines TRBV3-1 (or the pseudogene TRBV3-2) with TRBJ2-7; 14 nucleotides align to TRBD2. CDR3 length equals 16 residues. The J segment lost 0 bases and the V segment lost 3 bases, leaving 1 base of the junction unmatched. Germline V gene sequence: CDR1 LGHDT, CDR2 YNNKEL (reference sequence). The CDR3 nucleotides are TGTGCCAGCAGCCAGACTAGCGGGAGGGCCTCCTACGAGCAGTACTTC. Its protein is CASSQTSGRASYEQYF.

J is TRBJ2-5 and V is TRBV9, with a tentative D call TRBD1 (6 bases). Trimming removed 4 bases from V and 0 bases from J, with 16 bases in between. This CDR3 is built from 16 residues. Germline V gene lookup returns CDR1 SGDLS and CDR2 YYNGEE. CDR3 loop: CASSTTGQQDQETQYF. CDR3 DNA: TGTGCCAGCAGCACAACGGGACAACAAGACCAAGAGACCCAGTACTTC.

The chain carries TRBV28 and TRBJ1-4, with 9 bases that match TRBD1. The CDR3 is 17 residues long. V shed 5 bases, J shed 3 bases, and the junction held 10 bases outside the gene matches. Germline loops: CDR1 MDHEN, CDR2 SYDVKM. CDR3 loop: CASSNLDRGVANEKLFF. As DNA, the CDR3 is TGTGCCAGCAGTAACCTCGACAGGGGGGTGGCTAATGAAAAACTGTTTTTT.

The J gene is TRBJ1-1, the V gene TRBV18; 10 bases are shared with TRBD1. The CDR3 extends over 15 amino acids. V lost 5 bases, J lost 3 bases, and 6 bases stayed unmatched. Germline loops: CDR1 KGHSH, CDR2 LQKENI. The CDR3 nucleotides read TGTGCCAGCTCAGATTCCGGGACAGGGGACACTGAAGCTTTCTTT. This codes for CASSDSGTGDTEAFF.

In its sample, this clone was seen once. The chain carries TRBV12-3 or TRBV12-4 and TRBJ2-3; unclear D gene. The CDR3 is 13 amino acids. V gave up 3 bases and J gave up 2 bases, with 6 bases separating them. In DNA form, the CDR3 reads TGTGCCAGCAGTTTTTCGTTCACAGATACGCAGTATTTT. It yields the protein CASSFSFTDTQYF.